What follows are 9 T cell receptor beta chains derived from one specimen sequenced in a study of T cells in tuberculosis. The protocol was immunoSEQ multiplex PCR, while the TCRdb copy is restricted to in-frame clones and leaves out a portion. The table shows 40,000 to 50,000 clones, with roughly 96% occurring only once. The sample was PBMCs. These receptor sequences come from a donor between 5 and 29 years old with latent tuberculosis or without tuberculosis infection.

This clone was counted a few times. This chain links TRBV5-1 with TRBJ2-5, with 7 bases lining up with TRBD2. V lost 4 bases and J lost 0; bases outside the gene matches: 6. CDR1 SGHRS and CDR2 YFSETQ come from the germline V gene. CDR3 length: 15 residues. CDR3 protein: CASSPNGGYQETQYF. In nucleotides, the CDR3 is TGCGCCAGCAGCCCGAACGGGGGGTACCAAGAGACCCAGTACTTC.

The genes are TRBV7-2 and TRBJ2-5, with unresolved D. In germline, CDR1 is SGHTA, CDR2 FQGNSA. V dropped 1 base and J dropped 4 bases, with 10 bases sitting between them. CDR3 length equals 14 residues. As DNA, the CDR3 is TGTGCCAGCAGCTTAGAGCTTCTAGGAGAGACCCAGTACTTC. Its protein is CASSLELLGETQYF.

The V call is TRBV6-1, the J call TRBJ2-7; D might be TRBD2 (5 bases). Germline V gene data show CDR1 as MNHNS and CDR2 as SASEGT. CDR3 length: 13 amino acids. The ends were cut back, 8 bases at V and 7 bases at J, with 18 bases in the middle. The CDR3 is CASGGLGLGEQYF. The CDR3 region has the DNA TGTGCCAGCGGCGGACTTGGCTTAGGGGAGCAGTACTTC.

This sequence joins TRBV5-1 and TRBJ2-7, with 8 nucleotides matching TRBD1. The germline V gene encodes CDR1 SGHRS and CDR2 YFSETQ. The CDR3 contains 17 residues. Trimming cost V 0 bases and J 2 bases; bases outside gene matches: 10. The CDR3 DNA reads TGCGCCAGCAGCTTGGTTGGGCTACAGGGGGGACCCTACGAGCAGTACTTC. Its protein product is CASSLVGLQGGPYEQYF.

The chain recombines TRBV7-9 with TRBJ2-5, with D uncertain. The CDR3 sequence is 12 residues long. V was pared by 2 bases and J by 4 bases, with 5 bases between. Germline CDR1 SEHNR, CDR2 FQNEAQ (reference sequence). CDR3 DNA sequence: TGTGCCAGCAGCTTATCGGGAGAGACCCAGTACTTC. This gives the protein CASSLSGETQYF.

The chain employs TRBV9 and TRBJ2-3; 13 nucleotides align to TRBD2. Germline CDR1 reads SGDLS; CDR2 reads YYNGEE. After removal of 1 base from V and 4 bases from J, the junction contained 6 bases not matched to a gene. There are 17 residues in the CDR3. CDR3 amino acids: CASSVSSGTSGADTQYF. CDR3 nucleotide sequence: TGTGCCAGCAGCGTATCCTCCGGGACTAGCGGGGCAGATACGCAGTATTTT.

This clone occurred once. The chain recombines TRBV28 with TRBJ1-1, with 8 bases identical to TRBD1. The CDR3 extends over 11 amino acids. CDR1 MDHEN and CDR2 SYDVKM come from the germline V gene. The CDR3 sequence is CASGGRTEAFF. In nucleotides, the CDR3 is TGTGCTTCAGGGGGCAGGACTGAAGCTTTCTTT.

CDR3 DNA: TGTGCCAGCAGTCGCGGGAAAATAGCTTTCTTT. Amino acid sequence: CASSRGKIAFF. V usage is TRBV28 and J usage is TRBJ1-1; D is ambiguous. V shed 5 bases and J shed 10 bases, with 11 bases lying between them. The germline V gene encodes CDR1 MDHEN and CDR2 SYDVKM. The CDR3 has 11 residues.

J is TRBJ2-6 and V is TRBV10-2; maybe TRBD1 (5 bases). Germline lookup yields CDR1 WSHSY and CDR2 SAAADI. CDR3 size: 16 residues. V lost 6 bases and J lost 0, with 12 bases in between. The CDR3 bases are TGCGCCAGCAGACCGAGTGGGGCCTCTGGGGCCAACGTCCTGACTTTC. Its protein is CASRPSGASGANVLTF.